Presented here are 5 T cell receptor beta chains from one specimen sequenced in a study of molecular identifiers for immune sequencing clone quantification. Via MiXCR, TCRdb re-called the PCR reads, giving one row per CDR3 protein. The sample records hundreds of thousands of distinct CDR3 sequences, over 20% being singletons. The source material was naive CD8+ T cells from blood, with Jurkat cell RNA spiked in. The sample's subset: FACS-sorted CD8+CD4-CCR7+CD45RA+ naive T cells. The receptors here all came from a human donor in good health. Some libraries in this study had Jurkat cell RNA spiked in.

This clonotype was picked up a small number of times. This chain links TRBV20-1 with TRBJ2-1, with D perhaps matching TRBD2 (6 bases). Per the germline V gene, CDR1 is DFQATT and CDR2 is SNEGSKA (reference sequence). This CDR3 has 12 residues. V lost 7 bases and J 7 bases, leaving 14 bases between the germline ends. The CDR3 DNA reads as TGCAGTGTTAGCGGACCAAGTAATGAGCAGTTCTTC. Its protein is CSVSGPSNEQFF.

This clonotype was detected many times. V usage is TRBV5-6 and J usage is TRBJ2-7; TRBD2 matches at 12 bases. Germline loops: CDR1 SGHDT, CDR2 YYEEEE. The CDR3 length is 16 residues. V lost 0 bases to trimming and J lost 6 bases; unmatched junction nucleotides: 7. The CDR3 reads CASSLGLAGVRLEQYF. CDR3 in DNA: TGTGCCAGCAGCTTGGGACTAGCGGGGGTGCGCCTCGAGCAGTACTTC.

Only one count was recorded for this clonotype. Since a much larger clone is just one base distant, this may be a read error. The V call is TRBV20-1, the J call TRBJ2-5, with 10 bases matching TRBD2. The germline V gene has CDR1 DFQATT and CDR2 SNEGSKA (reference sequence). CDR3 size: 15 residues. CDR3 coding DNA: TGCAGTGCTAGAGATGTACTAGCGGGGCAAGGGACCCAGTACTTC. Its protein product is CSARDVLAGQGTQYF.

There are many counts of this clonotype. The chain carries TRBV19 and TRBJ2-7; D is uncertain. This CDR3 is built from 13 residues. Per germline, CDR1 LNHDA and CDR2 SQIVND (reference sequence). V was trimmed by 5 bases and J by 3 bases, leaving 11 bases between them. The CDR3, as DNA: TGTGCCAGTAGTCCAGGTCCGAACTACGAGCAGTACTTC. Translated: CASSPGPNYEQYF.

The table lists this clonotype with many counts. This rearrangement joins TRBV7-9 to TRBJ1-1; TRBD1 aligns across 7 bases. This CDR3 contains 15 residues. V shed 4 bases, J shed 5 bases, and the junction held 10 bases outside the gene matches. Germline CDR1 and CDR2: SEHNR and FQNEAQ (reference sequence). The DNA of the CDR3 is TGTGCCAGCAGCTACGGACAGGCCCGGTGGACTGAAGCTTTCTTT. Its translation is CASSYGQARWTEAFF.